A single sample is the source of the 31 T cell receptor beta chains below, sequenced in a study of blood T cell repertoires in COVID-19. The repertoire was sequenced with immunoSEQ multiplex PCR; TCRdb's copy has only in-frame clones and lacks some. The data hold approximately 250,000 clones, with 88% observed a single time. The sample consisted of PBMCs or T cells enriched from blood (not recorded which). The receptors were sampled from a woman in her thirties or forties with acute COVID-19.

This clone has only a few counts. This sequence joins TRBV5-4 and TRBJ1-4; D is uncertain. In germline, CDR1 is SGHNT, CDR2 YYREEE (reference sequence). The length of the CDR3 is 15 residues. Trimming took 6 bases from V and 1 from J, leaving 13 bases between them. CDR3 DNA sequence: TGTGCCAGCACCGCGTGGGAGGGAACTAATGAAAAACTGTTTTTT. It yields the protein CASTAWEGTNEKLFF.

V gene TRBV11-2 combines with J gene TRBJ1-1; D might be TRBD1 (5 bases). The CDR3 spans 13 residues. V was trimmed by 1 base and J by 4 bases, leaving 7 bases between them. Germline CDR1 and CDR2: SGHAT and FQNNGV. The CDR3 bases are TGTGCCAGCAGCTTAGCCGGGGGCACTGAAGCTTTCTTT. This sequence encodes CASSLAGGTEAFF.

The V gene is TRBV25-1, the J gene TRBJ1-1; 7 bases are a match to TRBD1. This CDR3 is built from 14 residues. Per germline, CDR1 MGHDK and CDR2 SYGVNS. Trimming took 4 bases from V and 4 from J; bases not matched to a gene: 6. CDR3 sequence reads: CASSATTGTTEAFF. CDR3 nucleotides: TGTGCCAGCAGTGCCACGACAGGGACCACTGAAGCTTTCTTT.

This chain uses TRBV18 with TRBJ2-2; D is possibly TRBD1 (5 bases). The CDR3 extends over 15 amino acids. Germline-derived CDR1 and CDR2 are KGHSH and LQKENI. Trimming took 1 base from V and 1 from J, leaving 7 bases between them. CDR3 coding DNA: TGTGCCAGCTCACCACGTCAGGGGAACACCGGGGAGCTGTTTTTT. Translation gives CASSPRQGNTGELFF.

The chain couples TRBV9 to TRBJ2-3, with TRBD1 matching 9 bases. Germline V gene data show CDR1 as SGDLS and CDR2 as YYNGEE. The CDR3 loop spans 14 amino acids. V was pared by 2 bases and J by 5 bases, with 3 bases of the junction left unmatched. This CDR3 reads CASSVDRGEDTQYF. The CDR3 coding sequence is TGTGCCAGCAGCGTGGACAGGGGAGAAGATACGCAGTATTTT.

This clone was recorded a few times. The chain carries TRBV2 and TRBJ1-5; TRBD1 matches 9 bases. V was clipped by 6 bases and J by 7 bases; unmatched bases: 10. This CDR3 region has 15 residues. Germline assignment: CDR1 SNHLY and CDR2 FYNNEI. The CDR3 sequence is CASRSGDRAQQPQHF. The CDR3 nucleotides are TGTGCCAGCAGATCCGGGGACAGGGCTCAACAGCCCCAGCATTTT.

The chain combines TRBV9 with TRBJ2-2; TRBD2 agrees at 10 bases. The germline V gene encodes CDR1 SGDLS and CDR2 YYNGEE. This CDR3 spans 18 amino acids. V lost 2 bases to trimming and J lost 7 bases; unmatched junction nucleotides: 14. The CDR3 loop is CASSVPGDTSGKNGELFF. DNA for the CDR3: TGTGCCAGCAGCGTCCCTGGGGATACTAGCGGGAAGAACGGGGAGCTGTTTTTT.

The rearrangement joins TRBV18 to TRBJ1-4; 8 nucleotides match TRBD1. With 5 bases clipped from V and 7 bases from J, the junction kept 6 bases outside the gene matches. The CDR3 has 14 residues. The V gene's germline CDR1 is KGHSH and CDR2 LQKENI. The DNA of the CDR3 is TGTGCCAGCTCAGGACAGGGCGGCGGTGAAAAACTGTTTTTT. The encoded protein is CASSGQGGGEKLFF. The full variable domain, with the rest looked up from reference TRBV18 and TRBJ1-4, is NAGVMQNPRHLVRRRGQEARLRCSPMKGHSHVYWYRQLPEEGLKFMVYLQKENIIDESGMPKERFSAEFPKEGPSILRIQQVVRGDSAAYFCASSGQGGGEKLFFGSGTQLSVL.

V is TRBV24-1 and J is TRBJ2-5; 9 nucleotides align to TRBD1. Germline V gene sequence: CDR1 KGHDR, CDR2 SFDVKD. The V gene end was trimmed by 2 bases and the J gene end by 5 bases; junction bases not matched to a gene: 5. The CDR3 length is 15 residues. CDR3 loop: CATSDSGQGRETQYF. The CDR3 DNA reads as TGTGCCACCAGTGATTCGGGACAGGGCAGGGAGACCCAGTACTTC.

In this sample, this clone turned up once. V and J are TRBV28 and TRBJ1-6, with a possible D match to TRBD1 (5 bases). Germline CDR1 reads MDHEN; CDR2 reads SYDVKM. Trimming pared 7 bases from V and 10 bases from J, leaving 14 bases between. This CDR3 comprises 13 residues. The CDR3 bases are TGTGCCAGCATCTCGCAGGGAGGGTCACCCCTCCACTTT. Translated, it gives CASISQGGSPLHF.

V gene TRBV5-1 combines with J gene TRBJ1-1, with D perhaps matching TRBD1 (6 bases). The length of the CDR3 is 15 residues. Germline lookup yields CDR1 SGHRS and CDR2 YFSETQ. Trimming stripped 2 bases from V and 3 bases from J, with 14 bases between. CDR3: CASSLSGARDTEAFF. The CDR3 DNA reads as TGCGCCAGCAGCTTATCAGGGGCAAGGGACACTGAAGCTTTCTTT.

CDR3 coding DNA: TGTGCTAGTGGTTTGATTGTGCCCACAGGTACCACCTTCTACAATGAGCAGTTCTTC. Its translation is CASGLIVPTGTTFYNEQFF. The chain couples TRBV12-5 to TRBJ2-1; D is possibly TRBD1 (5 bases). CDR1 is LGHNT, CDR2 FRNRAP, per germline. V was trimmed by 2 bases and J by 3 bases, leaving 23 bases between them. This CDR3 comprises 19 residues.

Only one count was recorded for this clone. Different DNA sequences within this sample yield the same CDR3. The V gene is TRBV6-5, the J gene TRBJ1-5; 9 bases agree with TRBD1. J was trimmed by 4 bases and V by 2 bases; bases with no gene match: 0. This CDR3 is 14 amino acids long. The V gene's germline CDR1 is MNHEY and CDR2 SVGAGI. As DNA, the CDR3 is TGTGCCAGCAGTTACGGACAGGGGAATCAGCCCCAGCATTTT. Translation: CASSYGQGNQPQHF.

CDR3 sequence (DNA): TGTGCTAGTGGTTTGCCACTGGCTGGGACAGGGCCAATAGCCAAAAACATTCAGTACTTC. Its protein is CASGLPLAGTGPIAKNIQYF. This sequence joins TRBV12-5 and TRBJ2-4, with TRBD1 matching over 9 bases. Trimming took 2 bases from V and 0 from J; bases not matched to a gene: 14. Germline V gives CDR1 LGHNT, CDR2 FRNRAP. The CDR3 is 20 amino acids.

The chain links TRBV24-1 to TRBJ1-2, with D hard to call. V gave up 5 bases and J gave up 6 bases, with 12 bases separating them. The length of the CDR3 is 13 residues. Germline CDR1 and CDR2: KGHDR and SFDVKD. CDR3 sequence reads: CATSGGIGDGYTF. The CDR3 region has the DNA TGTGCCACCAGTGGAGGGATTGGGGATGGCTACACCTTC.

This clone has a handful of counts. This chain links TRBV7-2 with TRBJ2-1; D unclear. Germline-derived CDR1 and CDR2 are SGHTA and FQGNSA. Trimming shortened V by 2 bases and J by 5 bases, and 13 bases separated the two germline ends. The CDR3 loop spans 15 amino acids. CDR3 nucleotides: TGTGCCAGCAGCTTATCAGGATTTAGGCACAATGAGCAGTTCTTC. Protein product: CASSLSGFRHNEQFF.

The chain is built from TRBV3-1 (or the pseudogene TRBV3-2) and TRBJ1-5, with 9 bases lining up with TRBD1. J gave up 5 bases and V 3 bases, and 2 bases lay outside the gene matches. The CDR3 has 14 residues. The germline V gene has CDR1 LGHDT and CDR2 YNNKEL (reference sequence). The CDR3 is CASSQGQGYQPQHF. The CDR3 bases are TGTGCCAGCAGCCAGGGACAGGGATATCAGCCCCAGCATTTT.

The chain couples TRBV9 to TRBJ1-3; TRBD1 agrees at 9 bases. V dropped 3 bases and J dropped 0; count of bases not matched to a gene: 4. The length of the CDR3 is 16 residues. Germline CDR1 reads SGDLS; CDR2 reads YYNGEE. The CDR3 is CASSADRGISGNTIYF. The CDR3 DNA sequence: TGTGCCAGCAGCGCGGACAGGGGAATCTCTGGAAACACCATATATTTT.

The chain recombines TRBV6-5 with TRBJ1-6, with D hard to call. Trimming removed 10 bases at V and 10 bases at J, with 20 bases between. CDR3 size: 14 residues. Germline CDR1 reads MNHEY; CDR2 reads SVGAGI. For the CDR3, the DNA is TGTGCCACCAACCGGTGGCCCAGCGAGTCACCCCTCCACTTT. Protein: CATNRWPSESPLHF.

This clone was detected only once. The chain links TRBV6-5 to TRBJ1-1, with 8 positions matching TRBD1. This CDR3 has 13 residues. Germline V gene lookup returns CDR1 MNHEY and CDR2 SVGAGI. J lost 4 bases, V lost 6 bases, and 4 bases had no gene match. As DNA, the CDR3 is TGTGCCAGCAGGGACAGGGTGGTCACTGAAGCTTTCTTT. Protein: CASRDRVVTEAFF.

This rearrangement joins TRBV3-1 (or the pseudogene TRBV3-2) to TRBJ1-6; no clear D gene. With 0 bases removed from V and 2 bases from J, the gap between germline ends came to 11 bases. Germline values: CDR1 LGHDT, CDR2 YNNKEL (reference sequence). There are 17 residues in the CDR3. The CDR3 nucleotides are TGTGCCAGCAGCCAAGAAGGCGGTTTCGCCTATAATTCACCCCTCCACTTT. The encoded protein is CASSQEGGFAYNSPLHF.

This chain joins TRBV15 and TRBJ1-5; tentatively, D is TRBD1 (6 bases). Germline assignment: CDR1 LNHNV and CDR2 YYDKDF (reference sequence). The CDR3 has 16 amino acids. V was shortened by 1 base and J by 6 bases, with 16 bases between the two germline ends. CDR3 loop: CATSRALGRGVQPQHF. CDR3 bases: TGTGCCACCAGCAGAGCTTTAGGCAGGGGAGTTCAGCCCCAGCATTTT. The full variable domain, in which reference TRBV15 and TRBJ1-5 provide the parts outside the CDR3, is DAMVIQNPRYQVTQFGKPVTLSCSQTLNHNVMYWYQQKSSQAPKLLFHYYDKDFNNEADTPDNFQSRRPNTSFCFLDIRSPGLGDTAMYLCATSRALGRGVQPQHFGDGTRLSIL.

The chain employs TRBV27 and TRBJ1-1; D is unresolved. Germline lookup yields CDR1 MNHEY and CDR2 SMNVEV (reference sequence). The CDR3 loop spans 15 amino acids. V shed 6 bases and J shed 8 bases, with 22 bases lying between them. The CDR3 DNA reads as TGTGCCAGCAGCCACGGATTGAGGGAAGTTCGGGAAGCTTTCTTT. Its translation is CASSHGLREVREAFF.

J is TRBJ1-1 and V is TRBV10-3, with TRBD1 as a possible D gene (5 bases). The CDR3 loop spans 17 amino acids. CDR1 and CDR2 from the germline V gene are ENHRY and SYGVKD. Trimming pared 4 bases from V and 0 bases from J, leaving 18 bases between. CDR3 nucleotide sequence: TGTGCCATCAGTGTCGACGACAGCCCCACTATGAACACTGAAGCTTTCTTT. Residues: CAISVDDSPTMNTEAFF.

This chain connects TRBV7-9 to TRBJ2-7, with D tentatively TRBD1 (6 bases). V shed 1 base and J shed 9 bases, with 13 bases lying between them. CDR3 size: 13 residues. From germline, CDR1 is SEHNR and CDR2 FQNEAQ (reference sequence). This chain's CDR3 is CASSLEGRGTQYV. Here the CDR3 DNA reads TGTGCCAGCAGCTTAGAGGGCAGGGGAACGCAGTACGTC.

The chain combines TRBV2 with TRBJ1-6; 7 bases map to TRBD1. Germline CDR1 reads SNHLY; CDR2 reads FYNNEI. The CDR3 is 15 residues long. V dropped 4 bases and J dropped 10; count of bases not matched to a gene: 10. CDR3 DNA: TGTGCCAGCAGTGTGGAATACAGGGGATCGTCACCCCTCCACTTT. Its protein is CASSVEYRGSSPLHF. The full variable domain, in which reference TRBV2 and TRBJ1-6 provide the parts outside the CDR3, is EPEVTQTPSHQVTQMGQEVILRCVPISNHLYFYWYRQILGQKVEFLVSFYNNEISEKSEIFDDQFSVERPDGSNFTLKIRSTKLEDSAMYFCASSVEYRGSSPLHFGNGTRLTVT.

The table lists this clone with a count of one. The chain carries TRBV7-2 and TRBJ2-7; D is possibly TRBD2 (5 bases). Trimming took off 5 bases at V and 0 bases at J, with 14 bases between the two ends. This CDR3 region has 15 residues. The germline gives CDR1 SGHTA, CDR2 FQGNSA. CDR3 in amino acids: CASSQYSGFSYEQYF. The CDR3 nucleotides read TGTGCCAGCAGCCAATACAGCGGTTTCTCCTACGAGCAGTACTTC.

This chain links TRBV28 with TRBJ2-7; possibly TRBD2 for D (6 bases). The length of the CDR3 is 14 residues. Germline lookup yields CDR1 MDHEN and CDR2 SYDVKM. Trimming took 9 bases from V and 0 from J, leaving 15 bases between them. CDR3 amino acids: CASHLRGISYEQYF. Here the CDR3 DNA reads TGTGCCAGTCACCTCCGGGGGATCTCCTACGAGCAGTACTTC.

The J gene is TRBJ2-5, the V gene TRBV11-2; TRBD2 is a possible D gene (5 bases). Per germline, CDR1 SGHAT and CDR2 FQNNGV. This CDR3 is 15 amino acids long. V was shortened by 5 bases and J by 5 bases, with 18 bases between the two germline ends. The CDR3 reads CASSERPGSRETQYF. CDR3 nucleotides: TGTGCCAGCAGCGAGCGACCTGGGAGTAGGGAGACCCAGTACTTC.

In its sample, this clone was seen once. The rearrangement links TRBV3-1 (or the pseudogene TRBV3-2) to TRBJ2-7; D possibly corresponds to TRBD1 (5 bases). The germline gives CDR1 LGHDT, CDR2 YNNKEL (reference sequence). V gave up 0 bases and J gave up 2 bases, with 11 bases separating them. The CDR3 runs 15 residues. The CDR3, as DNA: TGTGCCAGCAGCCAAGATCAGGGCAGGCCCTACGAGCAGTACTTC. Translated, it gives CASSQDQGRPYEQYF.

DNA for the CDR3: TGTGCCACCAGCAGAGATCGCGGCCGAACCCTGGGCAATGAGCAGTTCTTC. Protein product: CATSRDRGRTLGNEQFF. The chain carries TRBV15 and TRBJ2-1; D is uncertain. Trimming took off 0 bases at V and 6 bases at J, with 18 bases between the two ends. CDR3 length: 17 amino acids. Germline values: CDR1 LNHNV, CDR2 YYDKDF (reference sequence). The full variable domain, its missing parts supplied by reference TRBV15 and TRBJ2-1, is DAMVIQNPRYQVTQFGKPVTLSCSQTLNHNVMYWYQQKSSQAPKLLFHYYDKDFNNEADTPDNFQSRRPNTSFCFLDIRSPGLGDTAMYLCATSRDRGRTLGNEQFFGPGTRLTVL.